This T cell receptor beta chain was captured in a study of regulatory T cells in long-lasting Graves disease. As for time point: persistent/refractory GD, antithyroid drugs over 5 years with positive TRAb. PBMC-derived RNA was used for the TCR library. With respect to this clonotype: Antigen: not known.

Study results and caveats: Analyses excluded thyroid tissue, covering peripheral blood alone.

Arm-PCR of CDR3 regions with iRepertoire HTBI primers generated TCR beta libraries. One entry per CDR3 protein, called by TCRdb with MiXCR from the multiplex PCR reads. The table includes 450,000 or so distinct CDR3 sequences, around 21% detected once. Sequencing used peripheral blood mononuclear cells (PBMCs), obtained when the disease was refractory, from a patient treated with antithyroid drugs. The source of this sequence is a female donor with Graves disease.

CDR3 coding DNA: TGTGCCAGCAGCGAGAAAGCAGGGGAGACCCCTGAAGCTTTCTTT. Its protein product is CASSEKAGETPEAFF. The V call is TRBV5-4, the J call TRBJ1-1, with D maybe TRBD1 (6 bases). V was clipped by 4 bases and J by 6 bases, with 19 bases between them. This CDR3 contains 15 residues. Germline V gene lookup returns CDR1 SGHNT and CDR2 YYREEE (reference sequence).